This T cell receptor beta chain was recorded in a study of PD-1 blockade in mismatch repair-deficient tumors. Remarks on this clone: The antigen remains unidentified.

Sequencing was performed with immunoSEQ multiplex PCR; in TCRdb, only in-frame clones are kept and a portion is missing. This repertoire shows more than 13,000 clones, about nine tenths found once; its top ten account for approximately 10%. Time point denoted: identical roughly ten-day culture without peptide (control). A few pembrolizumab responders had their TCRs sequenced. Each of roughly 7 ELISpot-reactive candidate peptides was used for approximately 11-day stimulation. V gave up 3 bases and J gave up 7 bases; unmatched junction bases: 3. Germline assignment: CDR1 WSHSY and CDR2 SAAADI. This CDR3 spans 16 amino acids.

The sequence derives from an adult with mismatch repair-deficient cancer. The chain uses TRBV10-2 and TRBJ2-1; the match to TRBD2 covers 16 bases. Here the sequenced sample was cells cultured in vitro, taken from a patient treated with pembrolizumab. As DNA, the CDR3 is TGCGCCAGCAGTGACCAGGGACTAGCGGGGGGGAATGAGCAGTTCTTC. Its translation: CASSDQGLAGGNEQFF.